Shown below are 4 T cell receptor beta chains from a single sample sequenced in a study of blood T cell repertoires in COVID-19. Profiled with immunoSEQ multiplex PCR; TCRdb holds only in-frame clones, not every one. The sample has hundreds of thousands of clones, approximately 90% seen once. Sequenced material: PBMCs or T cells enriched from blood (not recorded which). The receptors shown here come from a woman aged 40 to 50 who had recovered from COVID-19.

This clone appeared a single time. V and J are TRBV27 and TRBJ2-7; D unresolved. Trimming cost V 4 bases and J 4 bases, with 17 bases left between them. CDR3 size: 15 residues. CDR1 and CDR2 from the germline V gene are MNHEY and SMNVEV (reference sequence). The DNA of the CDR3 is TGTGCCAGCAGTTCCCCCTCCCAACTCATTTACGAGCAGTACTTC. It is translated as CASSSPSQLIYEQYF.

The rearrangement links TRBV19 to TRBJ1-6; 8 bases map to TRBD1. V dropped 5 bases and J dropped 2; count of bases not matched to a gene: 2. The length of the CDR3 is 15 residues. The germline V gene encodes CDR1 LNHDA and CDR2 SQIVND (reference sequence). The DNA of the CDR3 is TGTGCCAGTAGTGGACAGGGAACCTATAATTCACCCCTCCACTTT. Protein sequence: CASSGQGTYNSPLHF. Using reference TRBV19 and TRBJ1-6 for the parts outside the CDR3, the full variable domain is DGGITQSPKYLFRKEGQNVTLSCEQNLNHDAMYWYRQDPGQGLRLIYYSQIVNDFQKGDIAEGYSVSREKKESFPLTVTSAQKNPTAFYLCASSGQGTYNSPLHFGNGTRLTVT.

This clone has just a few counts. This chain uses TRBV10-3 with TRBJ1-4; 9 bases map to TRBD1. V gave up 8 bases and J gave up 7 bases; unmatched junction bases: 5. The CDR3 totals 13 residues. CDR1 is ENHRY, CDR2 SYGVKD, per germline. CDR3 in DNA: TGTGCCATCCGACAGGGGGTGGGTGAAAAACTGTTTTTT. It encodes CAIRQGVGEKLFF.

The gene calls are TRBV4-3 and TRBJ1-2, with D unclear. V lost 4 bases and J 7 bases, leaving 22 bases between the germline ends. The CDR3 contains 16 residues. Germline values: CDR1 LGHNA, CDR2 YSLEER. CDR3 protein: CASSPQPGVLFGGYTF. The CDR3 nucleotides are TGCGCCAGCAGCCCACAGCCCGGGGTACTTTTTGGTGGCTACACCTTC.